This section outlines one T cell receptor beta chain sequence together with its context. The antigen is unknown. The assay was immunoSEQ multiplex PCR, and TCRdb's table has in-frame clones only and misses some. Among 70,000 to 85,000 clones, 86% were seen once, and the ten largest hold more than 2%. The entry originates in a study of T cell responses to AZD1222 COVID-19 vaccine. Study details: Some second doses came at about 4 weeks and others at about 12 weeks; these were pooled. Findings of the study overall: In all cases, repertoires were sampled only after the peak T cell response.

The source of this sequence is an adult in good health. Sequences were derived from peripheral blood, sampled on day 0 of AZD1222 vaccination.

The CDR3 loop reads CASSLFGGLGTEAFF. As DNA, the CDR3 is TGTGCCAGCAGTTTATTCGGGGGGCTGGGCACTGAAGCTTTCTTT. This chain links TRBV28 with TRBJ1-1; TRBD1 might be the D (6 bases). Germline V CDR1 and CDR2: MDHEN, SYDVKM. V was pared by 1 base and J by 4 bases, with 13 bases between. The CDR3 runs 15 residues.